This passage covers 18 T cell receptor beta chains from one sample sequenced in a study of tumor-infiltrating lymphocytes in localized non-small cell lung cancer. TCRdb keeps only in-frame clones here, not all; method: immunoSEQ multiplex PCR. Of 27,000 or so clones listed, 75% to 90% are singletons. Sequencing used lung tumor tissue. The receptors shown here come from a human donor with non-small cell lung cancer.

The genes are TRBV10-3 and TRBJ1-1; 10 bases align to TRBD1. The CDR3 contains 14 residues. Trimming removed 6 bases from V and 3 bases from J; junction bases left unmatched: 4. Germline V CDR1 and CDR2: ENHRY, SYGVKD. CDR3 sequence reads: CAIRRQGADTEAFF. Written as DNA, the CDR3 is TGTGCCATCAGAAGACAGGGGGCGGACACTGAAGCTTTCTTT.

V gene TRBV15 combines with J gene TRBJ2-1; 7 positions agree with TRBD2. Trimming cost V 0 bases and J 4 bases; bases outside gene matches: 6. CDR3 length equals 16 residues. CDR1 is LNHNV and CDR2 is YYDKDF in the germline V gene (reference sequence). The DNA of the CDR3 is TGTGCCACCAGCAGAGATGTGAGCGGGGTGTACAATGAGCAGTTCTTC. Residues: CATSRDVSGVYNEQFF.

The V and J genes are TRBV27 and TRBJ1-4; maybe TRBD1 (6 bases). CDR3 length equals 13 residues. Between the trimmed V and J ends, which lost 2 bases and 7 bases, there was a span of 8 bases. Germline V gene data show CDR1 as MNHEY and CDR2 as SMNVEV (reference sequence). The CDR3 sequence is CASSLGRGEKLFF. Written as DNA, the CDR3 is TGTGCCAGCAGTTTAGGCAGGGGTGAAAAACTGTTTTTT. The full variable domain, with the rest looked up from reference TRBV27 and TRBJ1-4, is EAQVTQNPRYLITVTGKKLTVTCSQNMNHEYMSWYRQDPGLGLRQIYYSMNVEVTDKGDVPEGYKVSRKEKRNFPLILESPSPNQTSLYFCASSLGRGEKLFFGSGTQLSVL.

The rearrangement joins TRBV10-3 to TRBJ2-1; possibly TRBD1 for D (5 bases). V was pared by 3 bases and J by 5 bases, with 17 bases between. In germline, CDR1 is ENHRY, CDR2 SYGVKD. The CDR3 is 16 amino acids. CDR3 sequence (DNA): TGTGCCATCAGTGATGTTGGGGCAGGGCTCCACAATGAGCAGTTCTTC. Its protein is CAISDVGAGLHNEQFF.

This chain joins TRBV6-5 and TRBJ2-3; D remains ambiguous. The CDR3 length is 14 residues. CDR1 MNHEY and CDR2 SVGAGI come from the germline V gene. Trimming left V 2 bases short and J 6 bases short, with 12 bases between. CDR3 amino acids: CASSYAYPRDTQYF. The CDR3 nucleotides are TGTGCCAGCAGTTACGCCTACCCCAGGGATACGCAGTATTTT.

The genes are TRBV5-1 and TRBJ2-3; no clear D. The length of the CDR3 is 15 residues. V was shortened by 0 bases and J by 2 bases, with 10 bases between the two germline ends. Germline V gives CDR1 SGHRS, CDR2 YFSETQ. The CDR3 region is CASSLALPSTDTQYF. The CDR3 region has the DNA TGCGCCAGCAGCTTGGCGCTGCCTTCCACAGATACGCAGTATTTT.

This chain uses TRBV18 with TRBJ2-7; 8 bases are shared with TRBD1. The CDR3 loop spans 16 amino acids. The V segment lost 2 bases and the J segment 0 bases; nucleotides outside the gene matches: 6. Looked up from germline, CDR1 is KGHSH and CDR2 is LQKENI. The CDR3 loop reads CASSPSGGPLSYEQYF. The DNA for the CDR3 is TGTGCCAGCTCACCATCAGGGGGCCCCCTCTCCTACGAGCAGTACTTC.

The chain employs TRBV5-6 and TRBJ1-5; TRBD1 matches at 10 bases. Germline CDR1 and CDR2: SGHDT and YYEEEE. This CDR3 contains 14 residues. Trimming cost V 3 bases and J 6 bases; bases outside gene matches: 3. CDR3 nucleotide sequence: TGTGCCAGCAGCTCCGGGACAGGGGTTCAGCCCCAGCATTTT. As protein: CASSSGTGVQPQHF.

Relative to its sample, this clone is medium-sized. The chain has TRBV18 and TRBJ1-1; 7 nucleotides align to TRBD1. Germline V CDR1 and CDR2: KGHSH, LQKENI. The CDR3 runs to 14 residues. Trimming removed 3 bases from V and 1 base from J; junction bases left unmatched: 2. The CDR3 DNA sequence: TGTGCCAGCTCACCTTCAGGGGGGAACACTGAAGCTTTCTTT. Translated: CASSPSGGNTEAFF.

This chain's CDR3 is CASSSYRGDTGELFF. The DNA for the CDR3 is TGTGCCAGCAGCTCTTACAGGGGGGACACCGGGGAGCTGTTTTTT. The V and J genes are TRBV5-4 and TRBJ2-2; 8 bases agree with TRBD1. The CDR3 runs to 15 residues. Trimming at V came to 3 bases and at J to 3 bases, leaving 4 bases not matched to a gene. CDR1 and CDR2 (germline): SGHNT, YYREEE (reference sequence).

This chain joins TRBV18 and TRBJ1-2; D perhaps matches TRBD1 (5 bases). Germline CDR1 and CDR2: KGHSH and LQKENI. There are 13 residues in the CDR3. Trimming removed 4 bases from V and 4 bases from J, with 10 bases in between. The CDR3 coding sequence is TGTGCCAGCTCACGAGGGGTGAGCTATGGCTACACCTTC. Its protein is CASSRGVSYGYTF.

The rearrangement links TRBV28 to TRBJ1-2; D perhaps matches TRBD1 (5 bases). The V end was cut by 6 bases, the J end by 4 bases, with 15 bases between. This CDR3 has 14 residues. Germline CDR1 is MDHEN and CDR2 is SYDVKM. CDR3 residues: CASSEIPQGYGYTF. Here the CDR3 DNA reads TGTGCCAGCAGCGAAATCCCTCAGGGCTATGGCTACACCTTC.

The chain joins TRBV9 to TRBJ2-1; TRBD2 is a possible D gene (5 bases). V lost 0 bases to trimming and J lost 9 bases, with 7 bases between them. Germline CDR1 SGDLS, CDR2 YYNGEE. This CDR3 region has 12 residues. Here the CDR3 DNA reads TGTGCCAGCAGCGTAGGAGAGGGTGAGCAGTTCTTC. Amino acid sequence: CASSVGEGEQFF.

The chain couples TRBV6-1 to TRBJ2-7; no clear D. The V end lost 2 bases, the J end lost 3 bases, and 8 bases lay between the germline ends. In germline, CDR1 is MNHNS, CDR2 SASEGT. The CDR3 extends over 13 amino acids. The CDR3 nucleotides are TGTGCCAGCAGTGAAAGGGTGAACTACGAGCAGTACTTC. Amino acids: CASSERVNYEQYF.

This rearrangement joins TRBV7-2 to TRBJ1-1; no reliable D call. This CDR3 contains 14 residues. Germline CDR1 and CDR2: SGHTA and FQGNSA. With 2 bases removed from V and 0 bases from J, the gap between germline ends came to 7 bases. The CDR3 protein is CASSLRWMNTEAFF. The CDR3 nucleotides are TGTGCCAGCAGCTTACGGTGGATGAACACTGAAGCTTTCTTT.

The gene calls are TRBV29-1 and TRBJ1-2; possible D gene TRBD1, 6 bases. V gave up 5 bases and J gave up 10 bases, with 17 bases separating them. Germline CDR1 reads SQVTM; CDR2 reads ANQGSEA. The CDR3 has 12 residues. Written as DNA, the CDR3 is TGCAGCGTTCAACAGGGCCTCAGTGACTACACCTTC. It is translated as CSVQQGLSDYTF.

The CDR3 region has the DNA TGTGCCAGCAGCTCGGGCGGTGGCTTCTACGAGCAGTACTTC. Amino acid sequence: CASSSGGGFYEQYF. The gene calls are TRBV7-2 and TRBJ2-7; D unresolved. V was shortened by 4 bases and J by 3 bases, with 13 bases between the two germline ends. The CDR3 totals 14 residues. Per the germline V gene, CDR1 is SGHTA and CDR2 is FQGNSA. Combining the CDR3 with reference TRBV7-2 and TRBJ2-7 gives the whole variable domain GAGVSQSPSNKVTEKGKDVELRCDPISGHTALYWYRQSLGQGLEFLIYFQGNSAPDKSGLPSDRFSAERTGGSVSTLTIQRTQQEDSAVYLCASSSGGGFYEQYFGPGTRLTVT.

This clone was seen only a few times. V gene TRBV2 combines with J gene TRBJ2-7; 7 bases fit TRBD1. Germline CDR1 reads SNHLY; CDR2 reads FYNNEI. The CDR3 sequence is 14 residues long. The J segment lost 6 bases and the V segment lost 0 bases, leaving 5 bases of the junction unmatched. CDR3 sequence: CASSEAIGGGEQYF. The CDR3 bases are TGTGCCAGCAGTGAAGCGATAGGGGGCGGCGAGCAGTACTTC.